The rows below give T cell receptor beta chains drawn from one sample of a study of cytomegalovirus exposure and HLA in healthy donors. TCRdb's copy holds only in-frame clones and misses some; the assay was immunoSEQ multiplex PCR. The sample includes approximately 77,000 clones, roughly four fifths of them seen just once. Sequences were obtained from PBMCs. The origin of the receptors is a man aged 40-49 years in good health and CMV-seronegative. Both conserved end residues are part of each CDR3. D genes are given only for firm matches. Expanded clones get a size class; other rows say once, few or many, or leave the size out.

D: TRBD2; J: TRBJ2-1; size: few; V: TRBV11-2; DNA: TGTGCCAGCAGCTTAGAGGGCCTAGCGGGAGTTGAGCAGTTCTTC; CDR3: CASSLEGLAGVEQFF
D: NA; J: TRBJ2-1; size: once; V: TRBV29-1; DNA: TGCAGCGTTGAGGGAGGCGGTGTCAGCTCCTACAATGAGCAGTTCTTC; CDR3: CSVEGGGVSSYNEQFF
D: TRBD2; J: TRBJ2-5; size: NA; V: TRBV7-3; DNA: TGTGCCAGCAGCTTAGTGGGAGCGGGGTTGGCAGAGACCCAGTACTTC; CDR3: CASSLVGAGLAETQYF
D: NA; J: TRBJ1-2; size: NA; V: TRBV30; DNA: TGTGCCTGGCGAGGGTTGGACGATGGCTACACCTTC; CDR3: CAWRGLDDGYTF
D: TRBD1; J: TRBJ2-7; size: NA; V: TRBV6-5; DNA: TGTGCCAGCAGTCTACGGACAGGGCTCTCCTACGAGCAGTACTTC; CDR3: CASSLRTGLSYEQYF
D: NA; J: TRBJ1-2; size: NA; V: TRBV29-1; DNA: TGCAGCGCCCTAATCGGACAGCCCCACTATGGCTACACCTTC; CDR3: CSALIGQPHYGYTF
D: NA; J: TRBJ2-7; size: NA; V: TRBV28; DNA: TGTGCCAGCAACCCGTCTCTAGCTTCCTACGAGCAGTACTTC; CDR3: CASNPSLASYEQYF
D: NA; J: TRBJ1-1; size: few; V: TRBV5-1; DNA: TGCGCCAGCAGCTTAGGAGGGACGCCTGAAGCTTTCTTT; CDR3: CASSLGGTPEAFF
D: TRBD2; J: TRBJ2-1; size: once; V: TRBV28; DNA: TGTGCCAGCAGTTACAGACTAGCGGGAAGGAATGAGCAGTTCTTC; CDR3: CASSYRLAGRNEQFF
D: NA; J: TRBJ1-2; size: once; V: TRBV13; DNA: TGTGCCAGCGGCTCGGCAGGGTACTATGGCTACACCTTC; CDR3: CASGSAGYYGYTF
D: NA; J: TRBJ2-3; size: NA; V: TRBV5-1; DNA: TGCGCCAGCAGCTTGACCTACAGGGTTACAGATACGCAGTATTTT; CDR3: CASSLTYRVTDTQYF
D: NA; J: TRBJ1-1; size: NA; V: TRBV7-3; DNA: TGTGCCAGCAGCTTTGTTCGGGAGACTGAAGCTTTCTTT; CDR3: CASSFVRETEAFF
D: NA; J: TRBJ1-1; size: once; V: TRBV5-6; DNA: TGTGCCAGCAGCTGGTCTAGGGGTTCAAACACTGAAGCTTTCTTT; CDR3: CASSWSRGSNTEAFF
D: NA; J: TRBJ2-3; size: NA; V: TRBV10-2; DNA: TGCGCCAGCAGTGGTTTAGCGGTGAATACGCAGTATTTT; CDR3: CASSGLAVNTQYF
D: TRBD1; J: TRBJ1-2; size: NA; V: TRBV5-4; DNA: TGTGCCAGCAGCTTGGTAGGGACAGGTCTCTATGGCTACACCTTC; CDR3: CASSLVGTGLYGYTF
D: NA; J: TRBJ1-2; size: NA; V: TRBV6-1; DNA: TGTGCCAGCAGGGGCCAAGAGACGGCAGGTAATGGCTACACCTTC; CDR3: CASRGQETAGNGYTF
D: NA; J: TRBJ2-5; size: NA; V: TRBV28; DNA: TGTGCCAGCAGATCCCCAGGGAGGCAAGAGACCCAGTACTTC; CDR3: CASRSPGRQETQYF
D: NA; J: TRBJ2-7; size: NA; V: TRBV7-8; DNA: TGTGCCAGCAGCCGTGACTGGTACGAGCAGTACTTC; CDR3: CASSRDWYEQYF
D: TRBD1; J: TRBJ1-2; size: NA; V: TRBV14; DNA: TGTGCCAGCAGCCAATTTCCGAAGACAGGGGGCAACTATGGCTACACCTTC; CDR3: CASSQFPKTGGNYGYTF
D: TRBD2; J: TRBJ2-1; size: NA; V: TRBV27; DNA: TGTGCCAGCAGTCTAATAGCGGGAGCCTCCTACAATGAGCAGTTCTTC; CDR3: CASSLIAGASYNEQFF
D: NA; J: TRBJ2-7; size: NA; V: TRBV15; DNA: TGTGCCACCAGCTCAAGGGAGAGCGGGTCCTACGAGCAGTACTTC; CDR3: CATSSRESGSYEQYF
D: NA; J: TRBJ2-7; size: NA; V: TRBV15; DNA: TGTGCCACCAGTCCCCGCGGGACAGCTTCCTACGAGCAGTACTTC; CDR3: CATSPRGTASYEQYF
D: TRBD1; J: TRBJ2-7; size: NA; V: TRBV6-5; DNA: TGTGCCAGCAGTACAAACCCGGGACAGGGAGGCGAGCAGTACTTC; CDR3: CASSTNPGQGGEQYF
D: NA; J: TRBJ2-2; size: NA; V: TRBV19; DNA: TGTGCCAGTAGTAAGGGAGGGACAACGAACACCGGGGAGCTGTTTTTT; CDR3: CASSKGGTTNTGELFF
D: TRBD2; J: TRBJ2-5; size: NA; V: TRBV10-3; DNA: TGTGCCATCAGTGCCACTAGCGGGAGTGAGACCCAGTACTTC; CDR3: CAISATSGSETQYF
D: NA; J: TRBJ2-3; size: few; V: TRBV6-4; DNA: TGTGCCAGCAGTGAGGGGGCCACAGATACGCAGTATTTT; CDR3: CASSEGATDTQYF
D: NA; J: TRBJ2-7; size: NA; V: TRBV7-9; DNA: TGTGCCAGCAGCTTAGTTTCTACCGGACGGGGCGAGCAGTACTTC; CDR3: CASSLVSTGRGEQYF
D: TRBD1; J: TRBJ2-7; size: NA; V: TRBV28; DNA: TGTGCCAGCAGCACTACAGGGGGCGGCTACGAGCAGTACTTC; CDR3: CASSTTGGGYEQYF
D: TRBD2; J: TRBJ2-2; size: few; V: TRBV4-1; DNA: TGCGCCAGCAGCCTCAGGACTAGCGGATACGCGAACACCGGGGAGCTGTTTTTT; CDR3: CASSLRTSGYANTGELFF
D: NA; J: TRBJ1-1; size: NA; V: TRBV2; DNA: TGTGCCAGCAGTGTAAGCAGAGGGAACACTGAAGCTTTCTTT; CDR3: CASSVSRGNTEAFF
D: TRBD1; J: TRBJ2-7; size: NA; V: TRBV6-5; DNA: TGTGCCAGCAGTTGGGGACAGGGGCTCAACGAGCAGTACTTC; CDR3: CASSWGQGLNEQYF
D: TRBD1; J: TRBJ1-5; size: NA; V: TRBV19; DNA: TGTGCCAGTAGTACGCATAGACAGGGGTGGGCCCTCGATCAGCCCCAGCATTTT; CDR3: CASSTHRQGWALDQPQHF
D: NA; J: TRBJ2-2; size: once; V: TRBV9; DNA: TGTGCCAGCAGCGTAGTCGGGTACCACGGGGAGCTGTTTTTT; CDR3: CASSVVGYHGELFF
D: TRBD1; J: TRBJ1-2; size: once; V: TRBV10-3; DNA: TGTGCCATCACCCAAAGAAAGGACAGGGGCTATGGCTACACCTTC; CDR3: CAITQRKDRGYGYTF
D: TRBD2; J: TRBJ2-7; size: few; V: TRBV11-2; DNA: TGTGCCAGCAGTGTGGGACTAGCGGCCTACGAGCAGTACTTC; CDR3: CASSVGLAAYEQYF
D: NA; J: TRBJ2-1; size: NA; V: TRBV9; DNA: TGTGCCAGCAGCGTAGACGGACTCATGGGTGAGCAGTTCTTC; CDR3: CASSVDGLMGEQFF
D: TRBD1; J: TRBJ1-2; size: NA; V: TRBV30; DNA: TGTGCCTGGAGTTCCCAGGGGGCGAGGTTTGAGCGGGGCTACACCTTC; CDR3: CAWSSQGARFERGYTF
D: NA; J: TRBJ1-6; size: NA; V: TRBV19; DNA: TGTGCCAGTGGATGGAGTAATTCACCCCTCCACTTT; CDR3: CASGWSNSPLHF
D: TRBD2; J: TRBJ2-1; size: NA; V: TRBV5-4; DNA: TGTGCCAGCAGACCTTCGACTAGCGGCTCCTACAATGAGCAGTTCTTC; CDR3: CASRPSTSGSYNEQFF
D: TRBD2; J: TRBJ2-1; size: once; V: TRBV27; DNA: TGTGCCAGCCGCCGCCTTACTAGCGGGAGGGCCCGGGAGCAGTTCTTC; CDR3: CASRRLTSGRAREQFF
D: NA; J: TRBJ2-1; size: NA; V: TRBV18; DNA: TGTGCCAGCTCACCACCGGTCGGGGATGCTGAGCAGTTCTTC; CDR3: CASSPPVGDAEQFF
D: NA; J: TRBJ1-2; size: NA; V: TRBV18; DNA: TGTGCCAGCTCACCAGAGGAGGGGATGGGCTATGGCTACACCTTC; CDR3: CASSPEEGMGYGYTF
D: TRBD2; J: TRBJ2-1; size: few; V: TRBV4-3; DNA: TGCGCCAGCTCCCAGCGGGGCGGGAGGGGGGGTGAGCAGTTCTTC; CDR3: CASSQRGGRGGEQFF
D: NA; J: TRBJ2-5; size: NA; V: TRBV28; DNA: TGTGCCAGCAGTTTACTAGTGGTCGGGGATGAAGAGACCCAGTACTTC; CDR3: CASSLLVVGDEETQYF
D: TRBD1; J: TRBJ1-5; size: NA; V: TRBV30; DNA: TGTGCCTGGAGAGGGGGCTTTAATCAGCCCCAGCATTTT; CDR3: CAWRGGFNQPQHF
D: NA; J: TRBJ1-3; size: NA; V: TRBV14; DNA: TGTGCCAGCAGCCAAATTAACAGTCTCACCATATATTTT; CDR3: CASSQINSLTIYF
D: TRBD2; J: TRBJ2-3; size: NA; V: TRBV10-1; DNA: TGCGCCAGCAATACACCGGGACTAGCGGGAACTAGCACAGATACGCAGTATTTT; CDR3: CASNTPGLAGTSTDTQYF
D: NA; J: TRBJ2-6; size: few; V: TRBV5-6; DNA: TGTGCCAGCAGCTTGGGAGGGCCTGGGGCCAACGTCCTGACTTTC; CDR3: CASSLGGPGANVLTF
D: NA; J: TRBJ2-5; size: NA; V: TRBV14; DNA: TGTGCCAGCAGCCAAGGGCGGCAGGGGGAGACCCAGTACTTC; CDR3: CASSQGRQGETQYF
D: NA; J: TRBJ1-1; size: NA; V: TRBV4-1; DNA: TGCGCCAGCAGCCAAAAAGCTGGTGTTGAAGCTTTCTTT; CDR3: CASSQKAGVEAFF
D: TRBD1; J: TRBJ1-2; size: NA; V: TRBV6-5; DNA: TGTGCCAGCAGTTCAGACAGGGTAGATGGCTACACCTTC; CDR3: CASSSDRVDGYTF
D: NA; J: TRBJ1-4; size: NA; V: TRBV6-6; DNA: TGTGCCAGCACCCCCCGGGGGGCTAATGAAAAACTGTTTTTT; CDR3: CASTPRGANEKLFF
D: TRBD1; J: TRBJ2-7; size: NA; V: TRBV29-1; DNA: TGCAGCGTTGATAAGGGGGCCACCGAGCAGTACTTC; CDR3: CSVDKGATEQYF
D: TRBD1; J: TRBJ2-7; size: NA; V: TRBV5-6; DNA: TGTGCCAGCAGCTTTTCAGGGGGCGGCTACGAGCAGTACTTC; CDR3: CASSFSGGGYEQYF